This is a list of T cell receptor beta chains from one sample in a study of blood T cell repertoires in COVID-19. Sequencing used immunoSEQ multiplex PCR; TCRdb keeps in-frame clones, though not all of them. The top ten hold approximately 5.1% of the sample, which has roughly 220,000 clones, approximately 80% seen once. The sample taken for sequencing was peripheral blood. Source of these receptors: a woman in her sixties who had recovered from COVID-19. The CDR3 runs from the conserved cysteine through the conserved F or W.

j_call v_call cdr3_aa
TRBJ1-2 TRBV29-1 CSVQGSNYGYTF
TRBJ2-5 TRBV30 CAWSSHGQETQYF
TRBJ1-1 TRBV6-5 CASSSYGQGSWEAFF
TRBJ2-2 TRBV25-1 CASSPYRGSGELFF
TRBJ1-1 TRBV30 CAWKQGVAEAFF
TRBJ1-2 TRBV4-1 CASSQVQGGGYTF
TRBJ1-4 TRBV7-2 CASSLETGVEKLFF
TRBJ2-5 TRBV7-8 CASSPGASGTQETQYF
TRBJ2-5 TRBV9 CASSVGQGSPTETQYF
TRBJ2-1 TRBV30 CAWSETSGVYNEQFF
TRBJ2-2 TRBV11-1 CASSLSTLNTGELFF
TRBJ1-1 TRBV2 CASSGLGASSTEAFF
TRBJ2-3 TRBV19 CASSMRGGGRTDTQYF
TRBJ2-5 TRBV5-4 CASSLSGIQYF
TRBJ2-2 TRBV7-3 CASRRQGVIGELFF
TRBJ2-3 TRBV27 CASSLSFQGALADTQYF
TRBJ1-3 TRBV7-6 CASSPGPLRGGNGNTIYF
TRBJ2-1 TRBV27 CASSLGQGVYNEQFF
TRBJ1-2 TRBV7-3 CASSLTGTGDGYTF
TRBJ1-2 TRBV12-3/TRBV12-4 CASRDSRNYGYTF
TRBJ2-5 TRBV27 CASASWGGQETQYF
TRBJ2-1 TRBV25-1 CAIDTVPHNEQFF
TRBJ2-1 TRBV6-2/TRBV6-3 CASSQRGGEQFF
TRBJ2-3 TRBV18 CASSPTSGPTDTQYF
TRBJ2-3 TRBV9 CASSVERRGGDTQYF
TRBJ2-5 TRBV27 CASSSNTGGETQYF
TRBJ1-2 TRBV12-3/TRBV12-4 CASSLRAPSGYTF
TRBJ1-4 TRBV2 CASSAGGGNEKLFF
TRBJ1-2 TRBV7-2 CASSLVRESYGYTF
TRBJ2-5 TRBV7-2 CASSLGPTGGQETQYF
TRBJ1-5 TRBV6-5 CASSYSIQLNQPQHF
TRBJ2-7 TRBV27 CASRGLLTYEQYF
TRBJ1-6 TRBV7-3 CASSLTFGDSPLHF
TRBJ1-4 TRBV4-1 CASSTPRHQESNEKLFF
TRBJ2-7 TRBV4-1 CASSQTPGDRGAYEQYF
TRBJ1-1 TRBV12-3/TRBV12-4 CASSLGTEAFF
TRBJ2-2 TRBV6-2/TRBV6-3 CASSYSPRGGALVGELFF
TRBJ1-1 TRBV6-5 CASSYGRGGLAFF
TRBJ2-7 TRBV6-5 CASREEGSYEQYF
TRBJ2-5 TRBV6-5 CASRRDGGGGETQYF
TRBJ1-2 TRBV19 CASSATGTGLYGYTF
TRBJ2-2 TRBV6-5 CASTSPGGGELFF
TRBJ2-7 TRBV14 CASSHPGQGTYEQYF
TRBJ2-3 TRBV7-6 CASSLGQLTTDTQYF
TRBJ2-1 TRBV2 CASSDSGGYNEQFF
TRBJ1-1 TRBV29-1 CSVDPYYTEAFF
TRBJ2-5 TRBV27 CASRRNREETQYF
TRBJ1-1 TRBV30 CAWSPAGRVSEAFF
TRBJ1-1 TRBV6-5 CATLLGQSNTEAFF
TRBJ1-4 TRBV9 CASSVGGGDEKLFF